This is a list of T cell receptor beta chains from one sample in a study of blood T cell repertoires in COVID-19. TCRdb's table, derived via immunoSEQ multiplex PCR, lists solely in-frame clones and lacks some. Altogether 200,000 to 250,000 clones are present, approximately 83% being singletons, with the ten largest covering more than 3%. Sample: PBMCs or T cells enriched from blood (not recorded which). These receptor sequences come from a woman between 55 and 75 years old who had recovered from COVID-19. The CDR3 runs from the conserved cysteine through the conserved F or W. The order of the fields is D gene, V gene, J gene, CDR3 protein, CDR3 DNA. The D gene is left open where the match is weak.

NA	TRBV5-1	TRBJ1-2	CASSLRGKYGYTF	TGCGCCAGCAGCTTGAGGGGAAAATATGGCTACACCTTC
NA	TRBV5-4	TRBJ1-1	CASSTDSSFGEAFF	TGTGCCAGCAGCACCGACAGTAGTTTCGGTGAAGCTTTCTTT
TRBD1	TRBV7-3	TRBJ2-7	CASSPGQIYEQYF	TGTGCCAGCAGCCCGGGACAGATCTACGAGCAGTACTTC
TRBD2	TRBV20-1	TRBJ2-7	CSASSSGWDYEQYF	TGCAGTGCTAGTTCTAGCGGGTGGGACTACGAGCAGTACTTC
NA	TRBV5-8	TRBJ2-7	CASTPWEFGEQYF	TGTGCCAGCACCCCGTGGGAGTTCGGCGAGCAGTACTTC
TRBD1	TRBV6-5	TRBJ1-2	CATGGGQGGYGYTF	TGTGCCACAGGGGGGGGACAGGGTGGCTATGGCTACACCTTC
NA	TRBV7-6	TRBJ2-1	CASSLDRVNEQFF	TGTGCCAGCAGCTTAGACAGGGTCAATGAGCAGTTCTTC
TRBD1	TRBV3-1/TRBV3-2	TRBJ1-2	CASSAGQVDYGYTF	TGTGCCAGCAGCGCGGGACAGGTAGACTATGGCTACACCTTC
TRBD1	TRBV11-2	TRBJ2-7	CASSSAWTGSYEQYF	TGTGCCAGCAGTTCTGCGTGGACAGGGAGCTACGAGCAGTACTTC
NA	TRBV28	TRBJ2-3	CASNGGTDTQYF	TGTGCCAGCAACGGTGGCACAGATACGCAGTATTTT
NA	TRBV29-1	TRBJ1-2	CSVGTDYGYTF	TGCAGCGTTGGGACAGACTATGGCTACACCTTC
NA	TRBV12-3/TRBV12-4	TRBJ1-2	CASSPSGAGGYTF	TGTGCCAGCAGTCCAAGCGGAGCGGGGGGCTACACCTTC